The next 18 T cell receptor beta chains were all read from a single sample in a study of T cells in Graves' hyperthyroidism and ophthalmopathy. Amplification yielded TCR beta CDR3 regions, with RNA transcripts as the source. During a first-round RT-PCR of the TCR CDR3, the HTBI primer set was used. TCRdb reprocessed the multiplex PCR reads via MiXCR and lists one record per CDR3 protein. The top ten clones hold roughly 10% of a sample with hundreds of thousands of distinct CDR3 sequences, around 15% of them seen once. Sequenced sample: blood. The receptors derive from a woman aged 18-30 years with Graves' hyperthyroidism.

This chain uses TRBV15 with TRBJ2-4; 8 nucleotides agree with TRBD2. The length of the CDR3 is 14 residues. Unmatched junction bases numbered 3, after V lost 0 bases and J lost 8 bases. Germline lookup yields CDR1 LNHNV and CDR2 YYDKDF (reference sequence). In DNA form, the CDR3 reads TGTGCCACCAGCAGAGACAGCGGGAGCCACATTCAGTACTTC. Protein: CATSRDSGSHIQYF.

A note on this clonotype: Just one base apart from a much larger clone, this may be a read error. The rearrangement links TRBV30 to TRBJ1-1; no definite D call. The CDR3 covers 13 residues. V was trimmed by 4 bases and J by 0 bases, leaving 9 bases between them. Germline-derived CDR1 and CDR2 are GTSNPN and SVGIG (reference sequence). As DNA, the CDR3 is TGTGCCTGGACTCAAGCTATGAACACTGAAGCTTTCTTT. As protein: CAWTQAMNTEAFF. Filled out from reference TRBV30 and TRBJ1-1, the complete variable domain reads SQTIHQWPATLVQPVGSPLSLECTVEGTSNPNLYWYRQAAGRGLQLLFYSVGIGQISSEVPQNLSASRPQDRQFILSSKKLLLSDSGFYLCAWTQAMNTEAFFGQGTRLTVV.

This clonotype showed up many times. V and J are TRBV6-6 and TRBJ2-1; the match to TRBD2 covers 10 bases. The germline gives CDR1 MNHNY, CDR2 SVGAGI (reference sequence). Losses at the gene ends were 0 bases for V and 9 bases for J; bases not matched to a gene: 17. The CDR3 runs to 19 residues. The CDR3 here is CASSYSFAASGRGRGEQFF. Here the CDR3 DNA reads TGTGCCAGCAGTTACTCGTTCGCGGCTAGCGGGAGAGGGAGGGGTGAGCAGTTCTTC.

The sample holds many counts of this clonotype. CDR3 bases: TGTGCCAGCAGCTCCAACGACAGGGGGCAAGAGACCCAGTACTTC. Its protein is CASSSNDRGQETQYF. V usage is TRBV27 and J usage is TRBJ2-5; 9 positions match TRBD1. V trimming: 6 bases; J trimming: 2 bases; junction bases outside the gene matches: 7. The CDR3 contains 15 residues. Per the germline V gene, CDR1 is MNHEY and CDR2 is SMNVEV (reference sequence).

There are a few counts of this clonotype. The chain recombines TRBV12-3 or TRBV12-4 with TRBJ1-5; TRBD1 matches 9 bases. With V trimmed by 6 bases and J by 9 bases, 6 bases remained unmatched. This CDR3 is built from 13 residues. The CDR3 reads CASRGQGAGPQHF. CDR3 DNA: TGTGCCAGCAGGGGACAGGGCGCAGGGCCCCAGCATTTT.

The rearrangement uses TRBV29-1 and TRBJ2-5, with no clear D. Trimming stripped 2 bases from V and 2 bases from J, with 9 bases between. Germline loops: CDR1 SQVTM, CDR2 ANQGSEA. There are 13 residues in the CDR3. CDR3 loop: CSVEPLFQETQYF. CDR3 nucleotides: TGCAGCGTTGAACCCTTGTTTCAAGAGACCCAGTACTTC. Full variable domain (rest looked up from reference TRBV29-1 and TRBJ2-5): SAVISQKPSRDICQRGTSLTIQCQVDSQVTMMFWYRQQPGQSLTLIATANQGSEATYESGFVIDKFPISRPNLTFSTLTVSNMSPEDSSIYLCSVEPLFQETQYFGPGTRLLVL.

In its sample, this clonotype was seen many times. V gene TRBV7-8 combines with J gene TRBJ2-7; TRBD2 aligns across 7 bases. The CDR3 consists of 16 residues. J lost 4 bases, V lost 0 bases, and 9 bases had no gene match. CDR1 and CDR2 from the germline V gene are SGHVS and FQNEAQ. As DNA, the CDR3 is TGTGCCAGCAGCTTAGCGGTAACAGCGGGGATTTACGAGCAGTACTTC. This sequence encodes CASSLAVTAGIYEQYF.

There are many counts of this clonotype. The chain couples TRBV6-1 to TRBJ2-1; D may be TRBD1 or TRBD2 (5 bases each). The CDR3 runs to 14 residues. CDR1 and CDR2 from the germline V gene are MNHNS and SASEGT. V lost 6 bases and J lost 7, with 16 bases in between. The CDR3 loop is CASSDGARQNEQFF. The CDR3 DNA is TGTGCCAGCAGCGACGGGGCTAGGCAAAATGAGCAGTTCTTC.

CDR3: CASRRGTGGGTEAFF. The CDR3 DNA follows: TGTGCCAGCAGACGAGGGACTGGGGGAGGCACTGAAGCTTTCTTT. The J gene is TRBJ1-1, the V gene TRBV12-3 or TRBV12-4; perhaps TRBD1 as D (5 bases). V dropped 6 bases and J dropped 4 bases, with 18 bases sitting between them. This CDR3 has 15 amino acids.

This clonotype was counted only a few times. In nucleotides, the CDR3 is TGCAGTGCTAGGGGGAATAAGGGGGCCGAAGCTTTCTTT. Amino acid sequence: CSARGNKGAEAFF. The chain is built from TRBV20-1 and TRBJ1-1, with 7 positions matching TRBD1. This CDR3 spans 13 amino acids. Germline V CDR1 and CDR2: DFQATT, SNEGSKA (reference sequence). With 3 bases clipped from V and 8 bases from J, the junction kept 9 bases outside the gene matches.

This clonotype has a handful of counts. The CDR3 is CAIRDTGRPYNEQFF. The DNA of the CDR3 is TGTGCCATTCGGGACACCGGGCGCCCCTACAATGAGCAGTTCTTC. The chain has TRBV10-3 and TRBJ2-1; D is possibly TRBD1 (6 bases). Trimming left V 9 bases short and J 2 bases short, with 17 bases between. This CDR3 region has 15 residues. The germline CDR1 and CDR2 sequences are ENHRY and SYGVKD.

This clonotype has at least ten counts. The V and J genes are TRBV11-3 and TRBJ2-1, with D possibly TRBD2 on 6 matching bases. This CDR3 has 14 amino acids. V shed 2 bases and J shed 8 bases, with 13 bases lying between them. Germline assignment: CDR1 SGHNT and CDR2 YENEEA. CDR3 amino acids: CASSLRGGTDEQFF. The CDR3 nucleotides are TGTGCCAGCAGCTTAAGAGGAGGGACCGATGAGCAGTTCTTC.

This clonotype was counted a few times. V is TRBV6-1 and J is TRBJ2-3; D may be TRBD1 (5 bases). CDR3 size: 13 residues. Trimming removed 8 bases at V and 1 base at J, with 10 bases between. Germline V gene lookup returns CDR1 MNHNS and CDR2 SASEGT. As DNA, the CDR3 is TGTGCCAGCCGCCAGGGCGGCACAGATACGCAGTATTTT. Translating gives CASRQGGTDTQYF.

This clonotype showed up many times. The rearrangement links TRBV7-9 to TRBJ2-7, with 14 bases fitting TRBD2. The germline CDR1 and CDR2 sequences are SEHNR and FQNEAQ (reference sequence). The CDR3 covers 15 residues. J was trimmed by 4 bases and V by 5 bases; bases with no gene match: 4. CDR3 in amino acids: CASSPGTSGGYEQYF. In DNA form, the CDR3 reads TGTGCCAGCAGCCCCGGGACTAGCGGGGGATACGAGCAGTACTTC.

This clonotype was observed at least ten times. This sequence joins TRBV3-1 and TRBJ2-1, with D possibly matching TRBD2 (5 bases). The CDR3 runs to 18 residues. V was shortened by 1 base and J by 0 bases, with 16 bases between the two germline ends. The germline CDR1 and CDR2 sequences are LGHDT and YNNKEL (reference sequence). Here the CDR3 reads CASSQGVSSLSSYNEQFF. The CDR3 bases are TGTGCCAGCAGCCAAGGTGTGTCTAGCCTTAGCTCCTACAATGAGCAGTTCTTC.

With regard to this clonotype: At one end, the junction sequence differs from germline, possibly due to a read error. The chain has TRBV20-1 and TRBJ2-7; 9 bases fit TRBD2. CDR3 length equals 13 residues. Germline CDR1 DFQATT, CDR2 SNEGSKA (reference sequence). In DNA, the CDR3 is TGCAGTGCTTTAGCGGGAGCCTCCGACGAGCAGTACTTC. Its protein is CSALAGASDEQYF.

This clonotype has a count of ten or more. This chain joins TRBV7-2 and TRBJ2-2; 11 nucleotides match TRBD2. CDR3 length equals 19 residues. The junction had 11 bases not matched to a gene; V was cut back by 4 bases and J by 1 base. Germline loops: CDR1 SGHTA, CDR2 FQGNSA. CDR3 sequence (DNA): TGTGCCAGCAGCTCCATAGGGACTAGCGGAGGCCGGAACACCGGGGAGCTGTTTTTT. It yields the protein CASSSIGTSGGRNTGELFF.

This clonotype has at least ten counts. CDR3 in amino acids: CSAETGLETQYF. The DNA of the CDR3 is TGCAGTGCTGAGACAGGGCTGGAGACCCAGTACTTC. The V and J genes are TRBV20-1 and TRBJ2-5; 7 positions match TRBD1. In germline, CDR1 is DFQATT, CDR2 SNEGSKA (reference sequence). The V and J ends lost 5 bases and 5 bases, in that order; junction bases with no gene match: 5. The CDR3 contains 12 residues.